The 20 T cell receptor beta chains reported below all come from one sample, sequenced in a study of human thymus T cells. The data were produced by immunoSEQ multiplex PCR, yet TCRdb's version contains in-frame clones alone and is incomplete. The sample holds roughly 54,000 clones; about 94% are singletons and the top ten take around 6%. Sample: blood. The source of these receptors is a boy younger than two with a congenital heart defect but otherwise immunologically healthy.

This chain uses TRBV28 with TRBJ1-2, with no clear D. The CDR3 loop spans 12 amino acids. In germline, CDR1 is MDHEN, CDR2 SYDVKM. Deletions cut 2 bases from V and 4 bases from J, with 5 bases between. The CDR3 DNA reads as TGTGCCAGCAGTTTAGTTCGCTATGGCTACACCTTC. It encodes CASSLVRYGYTF.

In regard to this clone: At one boundary the junction diverges from the germline segment, which might be a read error. The rearrangement links TRBV4-2 to TRBJ2-3; D is uncertain. This CDR3 region has 14 residues. Germline CDR1 LGHNA, CDR2 YNFKEQ. In DNA, the CDR3 is TGTGCCAGCAGTCAAGGCGCGGAGACAGATACGCAGTATTTT. This gives the protein CASSQGAETDTQYF.

The chain combines TRBV11-2 with TRBJ2-3; no firm D call. The germline CDR1 and CDR2 sequences are SGHAT and FQNNGV. The CDR3 totals 11 residues. The ends were cut back, 8 bases at V and 1 base at J, with 4 bases in the middle. The CDR3 reads CASGRTDTQYF. DNA of the CDR3: TGTGCCAGCGGCCGCACAGATACGCAGTATTTT. Supplemented by reference TRBV11-2 and TRBJ2-3, the full variable domain reads EAGVAQSPRYKIIEKRQSVAFWCNPISGHATLYWYQQILGQGPKLLIQFQNNGVVDDSQLPKDRFSAERLKGVDSTLKIQPAKLEDSAVYLCASGRTDTQYFGPGTRLTVL.

The V gene is TRBV7-2, the J gene TRBJ2-7; TRBD2 agrees at 8 bases. V lost 5 bases and J lost 5; bases outside the gene matches: 8. The CDR3 is made up of 14 amino acids. Looked up from germline, CDR1 is SGHTA and CDR2 is FQGNSA. CDR3 sequence (DNA): TGTGCCAGCAGCCCGGGACTAGTGAGCCACGAGCAGTACTTC. This encodes CASSPGLVSHEQYF.

This clone was observed once. The chain links TRBV28 to TRBJ2-3, with 14 bases aligning to TRBD2. CDR1 and CDR2 (germline): MDHEN, SYDVKM. V gave up 8 bases and J gave up 4 bases; unmatched junction bases: 11. The CDR3 contains 17 residues. The CDR3 loop is CASPPPGLAGAADTQYF. The CDR3 coding sequence is TGTGCCAGCCCTCCGCCGGGACTAGCGGGAGCGGCAGATACGCAGTATTTT.

This clone has a single count. The rearrangement joins TRBV5-8 to TRBJ2-3; 13 positions match TRBD2. V trimming: 6 bases; J trimming: 4 bases; junction bases outside the gene matches: 5. This CDR3 has 15 amino acids. Germline values: CDR1 SGHTS, CDR2 YDEGEE. The DNA of the CDR3 is TGTGCCAGCAAACTAGCGGGAGGGACGGCAGATACGCAGTATTTT. Protein product: CASKLAGGTADTQYF.

This chain connects TRBV4-3 to TRBJ2-3, with D perhaps matching TRBD2 (5 bases). The CDR3 is 13 amino acids. Germline values: CDR1 LGHNA, CDR2 YSLEER. V was trimmed by 4 bases and J by 5 bases, leaving 10 bases between them. CDR3 sequence reads: CASSLATRDTQYF. CDR3 nucleotide sequence: TGCGCCAGCAGCCTGGCAACTAGAGATACGCAGTATTTT.

V usage is TRBV19 and J usage is TRBJ2-5, with unresolved D. The CDR3 consists of 13 residues. Germline assignment: CDR1 LNHDA and CDR2 SQIVND (reference sequence). V shed 3 bases and J shed 3 bases, with 8 bases lying between them. In DNA form, the CDR3 reads TGTGCCAGTAGTATCAGAGCAGAAGAGACCCAGTACTTC. Encoded protein: CASSIRAEETQYF.

The chain combines TRBV7-9 with TRBJ1-1; D is uncertain. Trimming took 2 bases from V and 3 from J, leaving 7 bases between them. The CDR3 spans 13 residues. Germline V gives CDR1 SEHNR, CDR2 FQNEAQ (reference sequence). CDR3 loop: CASSLYTDTEAFF. CDR3 nucleotides: TGTGCCAGCAGCTTATATACCGACACTGAAGCTTTCTTT. The full variable domain, its missing parts supplied by reference TRBV7-9 and TRBJ1-1, is DTGVSQNPRHKITKRGQNVTFRCDPISEHNRLYWYRQTLGQGPEFLTYFQNEAQLEKSRLLSDRFSAERPKGSFSTLEIQRTEQGDSAMYLCASSLYTDTEAFFGQGTRLTVV.

V and J are TRBV7-6 and TRBJ1-2, with D unresolved. The germline V gene has CDR1 SGHVS and CDR2 FNYEAQ. This CDR3 has 15 amino acids. The V end lost 1 base, the J end lost 2 bases, and 11 bases lay between the germline ends. The DNA for the CDR3 is TGTGCCAGCAGCTTAGGAAAGGGCCCCAACTATGGCTACACCTTC. Translation gives CASSLGKGPNYGYTF.

The chain uses TRBV27 and TRBJ2-3; D is possibly TRBD1 (6 bases). Germline-derived CDR1 and CDR2 are MNHEY and SMNVEV (reference sequence). This CDR3 region has 12 residues. V lost 6 bases and J lost 4, with 8 bases in between. The CDR3 nucleotides are TGTGCCAGCAGGGGACATTCAGATACGCAGTATTTT. Amino acids: CASRGHSDTQYF.

The chain joins TRBV9 to TRBJ1-2; D is undetermined. CDR3 length equals 15 residues. The germline CDR1 and CDR2 sequences are SGDLS and YYNGEE. V lost 0 bases to trimming and J lost 8 bases, with 17 bases between them. The CDR3 is CASSVAPQPSGGYTF. The CDR3 bases are TGTGCCAGCAGCGTAGCCCCCCAGCCCTCGGGGGGCTACACCTTC.

The chain recombines TRBV27 with TRBJ1-2; 8 nucleotides match TRBD1. The germline gives CDR1 MNHEY, CDR2 SMNVEV (reference sequence). The CDR3 has 15 residues. Losses at the gene ends were 10 bases for V and 4 bases for J; bases not matched to a gene: 14. The CDR3: CATPQGPTGGYGYTF. CDR3 DNA: TGTGCCACCCCCCAGGGTCCAACAGGGGGCTATGGCTACACCTTC.

The chain has TRBV7-2 and TRBJ1-1; 7 bases align to TRBD1. The CDR3 loop spans 18 amino acids. The V gene's germline CDR1 is SGHTA and CDR2 FQGNSA. The J segment lost 7 bases and the V segment lost 0 bases, leaving 17 bases of the junction unmatched. The DNA for the CDR3 is TGTGCCAGCAGCTTAGCGTCTAACAGGGGAAGGACGCGTCGTGAAGCTTTCTTT. Residues: CASSLASNRGRTRREAFF. The whole variable domain, remainder taken from reference TRBV7-2 and TRBJ1-1, is GAGVSQSPSNKVTEKGKDVELRCDPISGHTALYWYRQSLGQGLEFLIYFQGNSAPDKSGLPSDRFSAERTGGSVSTLTIQRTQQEDSAVYLCASSLASNRGRTRREAFFGQGTRLTVV.

The V and J genes are TRBV5-1 and TRBJ1-6; TRBD1 matches 9 bases. The CDR3 loop spans 19 amino acids. The germline V gene encodes CDR1 SGHRS and CDR2 YFSETQ. V dropped 0 bases and J dropped 5; count of bases not matched to a gene: 12. The CDR3 DNA reads TGCGCCAGCAGCTTGGATGACTATTTCCGGACAGGGGATAATTCACCCCTCCACTTT. Translation: CASSLDDYFRTGDNSPLHF. The full variable domain, its missing parts supplied by reference TRBV5-1 and TRBJ1-6, is KAGVTQTPRYLIKTRGQQVTLSCSPISGHRSVSWYQQTPGQGLQFLFEYFSETQRNKGNFPGRFSGRQFSNSRSEMNVSTLELGDSALYLCASSLDDYFRTGDNSPLHFGNGTRLTVT.

V is TRBV2 and J is TRBJ2-1; 14 nucleotides match TRBD2. The trim removed 4 bases at V and 4 bases at J, leaving 6 bases unmatched. The CDR3 has 17 residues. CDR1 and CDR2 (germline): SNHLY, FYNNEI. The CDR3 region is CASSGWTSGRTYNEQFF. CDR3 nucleotides: TGTGCCAGCAGTGGATGGACTAGCGGGAGGACTTACAATGAGCAGTTCTTC.

V and J are TRBV10-3 and TRBJ2-7, with D perhaps matching TRBD1 (6 bases). V dropped 6 bases and J dropped 1 base, with 13 bases sitting between them. The CDR3 runs to 14 residues. The germline V gene encodes CDR1 ENHRY and CDR2 SYGVKD. The CDR3: CAIRPKQGSYEQYF. The CDR3 nucleotides are TGTGCCATCAGGCCAAAACAGGGTTCCTACGAGCAGTACTTC.

In its sample, this clone was seen once. V usage is TRBV28 and J usage is TRBJ1-4; 10 positions agree with TRBD1. CDR1 MDHEN and CDR2 SYDVKM come from the germline V gene. V dropped 5 bases and J dropped 8; count of bases not matched to a gene: 5. The CDR3 has 14 residues. CDR3 sequence (DNA): TGTGCCAGCAGTGGGACAGGGGTAGGGGAAAAACTGTTTTTT. It codes for CASSGTGVGEKLFF.

The CDR3 spells CASSSRVGTEAFF. CDR3 in DNA: TGTGCCAGCAGCTCCAGGGTAGGCACTGAAGCTTTCTTT. The chain couples TRBV7-9 to TRBJ1-1; D perhaps matches TRBD1 (5 bases). Germline CDR1 and CDR2: SEHNR and FQNEAQ (reference sequence). The CDR3 contains 13 residues. V was cut by 4 bases and J by 4 bases, with 10 bases left in between.

This sequence joins TRBV19 and TRBJ1-2, with unresolved D. CDR1 and CDR2 from the germline V gene are LNHDA and SQIVND (reference sequence). Trimming pared 3 bases from V and 8 bases from J, leaving 22 bases between. The CDR3 extends over 16 amino acids. CDR3 bases: TGTGCCAGTAGTATCCTAGAAGGACGGGGTGCTAGGGGCTACACCTTC. Translation: CASSILEGRGARGYTF.